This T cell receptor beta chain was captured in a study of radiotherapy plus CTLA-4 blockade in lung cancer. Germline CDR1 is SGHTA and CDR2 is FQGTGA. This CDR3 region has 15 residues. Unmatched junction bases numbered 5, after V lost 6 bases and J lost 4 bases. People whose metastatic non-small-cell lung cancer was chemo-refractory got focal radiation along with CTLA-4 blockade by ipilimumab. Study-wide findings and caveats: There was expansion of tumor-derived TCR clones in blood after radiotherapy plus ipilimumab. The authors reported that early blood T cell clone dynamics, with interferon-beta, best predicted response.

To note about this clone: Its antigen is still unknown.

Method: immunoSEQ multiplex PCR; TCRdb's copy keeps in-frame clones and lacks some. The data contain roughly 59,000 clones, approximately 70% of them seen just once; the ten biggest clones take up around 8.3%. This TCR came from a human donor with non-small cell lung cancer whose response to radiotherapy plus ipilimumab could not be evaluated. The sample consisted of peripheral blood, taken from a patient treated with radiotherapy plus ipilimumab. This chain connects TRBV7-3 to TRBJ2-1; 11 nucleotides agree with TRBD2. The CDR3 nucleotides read TGTGCCAGCAGTCTCGGGACTAGCGGATACAATGAGCAGTTCTTC. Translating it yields CASSLGTSGYNEQFF.